This T cell receptor (beta chain) was captured in a study of OX40 agonist ivuxolimab in advanced cancers. Germline lookup yields CDR1 LNHDA and CDR2 SQIVND (reference sequence). V gave up 0 bases and J gave up 3 bases, with 12 bases separating them. This CDR3 is built from 16 residues. The repertoire was sequenced with immunoSEQ multiplex PCR; TCRdb's copy has only in-frame clones and lacks some. The sample contains approximately 90,000 clones, about 88% of which appear only once. The sample was CD4+ or CD8+ T cells sorted from blood, taken in a trial of the OX40 agonist ivuxolimab. The TCR comes from an adult with an advanced solid tumor such as melanoma, head and neck, liver or kidney cancer. The chain recombines TRBV19 with TRBJ2-1; weak D call: TRBD2 (6 bases). Here the CDR3 reads CASSIDLSGYYNEQFF. The CDR3 bases are TGTGCCAGTAGTATAGATCTGAGCGGGTACTACAATGAGCAGTTCTTC. Variable domain in full (rest from reference TRBV19 and TRBJ2-1): DGGITQSPKYLFRKEGQNVTLSCEQNLNHDAMYWYRQDPGQGLRLIYYSQIVNDFQKGDIAEGYSVSREKKESFPLTVTSAQKNPTAFYLCASSIDLSGYYNEQFFGPGTRLTVL.